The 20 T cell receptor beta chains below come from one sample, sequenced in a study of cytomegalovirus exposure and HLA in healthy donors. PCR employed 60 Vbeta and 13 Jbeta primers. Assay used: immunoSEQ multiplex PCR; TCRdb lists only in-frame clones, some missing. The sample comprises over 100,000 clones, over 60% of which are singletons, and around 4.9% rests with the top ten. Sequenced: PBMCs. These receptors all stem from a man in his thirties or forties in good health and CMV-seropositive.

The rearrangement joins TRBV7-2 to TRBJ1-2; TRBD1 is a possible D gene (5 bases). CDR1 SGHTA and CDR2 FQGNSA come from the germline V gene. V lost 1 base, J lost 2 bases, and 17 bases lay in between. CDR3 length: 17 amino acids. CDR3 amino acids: CASSLVGGAATNYGYTF. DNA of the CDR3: TGTGCCAGCAGCTTAGTGGGAGGGGCCGCCACCAACTATGGCTACACCTTC.

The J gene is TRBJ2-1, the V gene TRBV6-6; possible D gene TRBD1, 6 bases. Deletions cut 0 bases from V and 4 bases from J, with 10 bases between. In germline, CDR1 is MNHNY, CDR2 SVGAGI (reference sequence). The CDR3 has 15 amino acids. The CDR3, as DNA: TGTGCCAGCAGTTACTCGGGGGACAAATACAATGAGCAGTTCTTC. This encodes CASSYSGDKYNEQFF.

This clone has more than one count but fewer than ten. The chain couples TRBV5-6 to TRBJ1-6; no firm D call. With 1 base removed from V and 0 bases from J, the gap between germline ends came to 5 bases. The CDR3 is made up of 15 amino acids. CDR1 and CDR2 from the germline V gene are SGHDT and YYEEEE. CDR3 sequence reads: CASSLPGSYNSPLHF. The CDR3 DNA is TGTGCCAGCAGCTTGCCCGGCTCCTATAATTCACCCCTCCACTTT.

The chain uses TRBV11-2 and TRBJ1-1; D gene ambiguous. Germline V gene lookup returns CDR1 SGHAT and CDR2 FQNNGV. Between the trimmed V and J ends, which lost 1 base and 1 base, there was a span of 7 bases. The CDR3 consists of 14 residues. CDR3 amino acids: CASSLGPGNTEAFF. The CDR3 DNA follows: TGTGCCAGCAGCTTAGGCCCAGGGAACACTGAAGCTTTCTTT.

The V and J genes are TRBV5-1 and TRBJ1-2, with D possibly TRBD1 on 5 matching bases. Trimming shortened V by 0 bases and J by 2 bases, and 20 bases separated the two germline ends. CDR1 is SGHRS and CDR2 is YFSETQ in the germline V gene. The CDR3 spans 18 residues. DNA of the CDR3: TGCGCCAGCAGCTTGGGTCCAGGGCTCCTTGGGAGGAACTATGGCTACACCTTC. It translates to CASSLGPGLLGRNYGYTF.

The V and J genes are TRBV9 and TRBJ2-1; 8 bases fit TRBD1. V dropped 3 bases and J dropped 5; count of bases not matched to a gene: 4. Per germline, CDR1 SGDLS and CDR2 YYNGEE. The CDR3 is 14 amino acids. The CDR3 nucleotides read TGTGCCAGCAGCGGCCAACAGGGGGACAATGAGCAGTTCTTC. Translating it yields CASSGQQGDNEQFF. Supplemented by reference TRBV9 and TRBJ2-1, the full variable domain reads DSGVTQTPKHLITATGQRVTLRCSPRSGDLSVYWYQQSLDQGLQFLIQYYNGEERAKGNILERFSAQQFPDLHSELNLSSLELGDSALYFCASSGQQGDNEQFFGPGTRLTVL.

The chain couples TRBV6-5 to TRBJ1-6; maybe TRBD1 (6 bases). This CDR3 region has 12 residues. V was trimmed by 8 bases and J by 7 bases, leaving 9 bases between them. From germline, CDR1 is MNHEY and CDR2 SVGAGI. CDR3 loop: CASGQPNSPLHF. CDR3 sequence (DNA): TGTGCCAGCGGACAGCCGAATTCACCCCTCCACTTT.

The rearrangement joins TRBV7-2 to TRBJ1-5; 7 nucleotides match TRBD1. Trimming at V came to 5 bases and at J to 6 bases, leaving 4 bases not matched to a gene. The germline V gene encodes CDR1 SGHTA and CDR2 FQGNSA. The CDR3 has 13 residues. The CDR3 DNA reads TGTGCCAGCAGCCCCGACAGGGTTCAGCCCCAGCATTTT. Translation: CASSPDRVQPQHF. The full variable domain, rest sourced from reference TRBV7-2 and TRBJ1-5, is GAGVSQSPSNKVTEKGKDVELRCDPISGHTALYWYRQSLGQGLEFLIYFQGNSAPDKSGLPSDRFSAERTGGSVSTLTIQRTQQEDSAVYLCASSPDRVQPQHFGDGTRLSIL.

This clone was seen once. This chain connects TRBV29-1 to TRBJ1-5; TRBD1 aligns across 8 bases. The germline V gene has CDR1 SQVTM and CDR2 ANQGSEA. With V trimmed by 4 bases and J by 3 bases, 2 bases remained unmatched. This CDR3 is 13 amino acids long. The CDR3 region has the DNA TGCAGCGTTGCACAGGGGGTCAATCAGCCCCAGCATTTT. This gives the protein CSVAQGVNQPQHF.

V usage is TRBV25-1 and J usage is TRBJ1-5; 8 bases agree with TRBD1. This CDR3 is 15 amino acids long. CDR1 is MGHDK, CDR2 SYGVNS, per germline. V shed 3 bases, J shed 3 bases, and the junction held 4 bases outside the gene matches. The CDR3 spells CASSDGQGHNQPQHF. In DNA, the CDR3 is TGTGCCAGCAGTGACGGACAGGGACACAATCAGCCCCAGCATTTT.

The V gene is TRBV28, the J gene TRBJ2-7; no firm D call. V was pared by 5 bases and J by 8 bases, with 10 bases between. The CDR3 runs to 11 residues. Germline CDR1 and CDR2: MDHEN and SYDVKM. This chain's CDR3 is CASSIKHQQYF. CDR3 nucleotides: TGTGCCAGCAGTATCAAGCATCAGCAGTACTTC. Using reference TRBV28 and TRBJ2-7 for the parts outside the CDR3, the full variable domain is DVKVTQSSRYLVKRTGEKVFLECVQDMDHENMFWYRQDPGLGLRLIYFSYDVKMKEKGDIPEGYSVSREKKERFSLILESASTNQTSMYLCASSIKHQQYFGPGTRLTVT.

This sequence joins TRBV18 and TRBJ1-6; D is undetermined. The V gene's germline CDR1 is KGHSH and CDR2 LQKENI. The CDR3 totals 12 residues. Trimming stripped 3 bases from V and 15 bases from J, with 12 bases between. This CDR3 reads CASSPTGRDLHF. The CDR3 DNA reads TGTGCCAGCTCACCGACTGGACGGGACCTCCACTTT.

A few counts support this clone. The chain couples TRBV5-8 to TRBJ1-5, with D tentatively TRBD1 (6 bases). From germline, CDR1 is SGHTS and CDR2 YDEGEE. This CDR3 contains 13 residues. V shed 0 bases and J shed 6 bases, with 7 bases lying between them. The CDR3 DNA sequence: TGTGCCAGCAGCTTGGACAGGGCTCAGCCCCAGCATTTT. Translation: CASSLDRAQPQHF.

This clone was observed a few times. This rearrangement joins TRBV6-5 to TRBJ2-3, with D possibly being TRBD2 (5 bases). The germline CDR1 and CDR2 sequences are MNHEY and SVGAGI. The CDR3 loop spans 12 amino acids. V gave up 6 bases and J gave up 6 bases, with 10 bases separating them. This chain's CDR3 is CASRGRRDTQYF. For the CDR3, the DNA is TGTGCCAGCAGGGGTAGGAGGGATACGCAGTATTTT.

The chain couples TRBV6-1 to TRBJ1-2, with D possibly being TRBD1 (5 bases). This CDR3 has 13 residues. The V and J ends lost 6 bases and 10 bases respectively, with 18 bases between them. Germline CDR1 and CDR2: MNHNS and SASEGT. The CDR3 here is CASSHKIRVDYTF. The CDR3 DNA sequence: TGTGCCAGCAGCCATAAAATCAGGGTTGACTACACCTTC.

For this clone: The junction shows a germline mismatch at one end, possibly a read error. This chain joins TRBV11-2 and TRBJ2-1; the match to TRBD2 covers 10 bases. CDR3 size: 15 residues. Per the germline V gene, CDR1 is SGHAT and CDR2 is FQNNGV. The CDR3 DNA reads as TGTGCCAGCAGCCTAGAGCGGGGGGGCCGGAATGAGCAGTTCTTC. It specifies CASSLERGGRNEQFF.

The DNA of the CDR3 is TGTGCCAGCAGTTACTCGCAGGGTTATGTCGGCACTGAAGCTTTCTTT. Residues: CASSYSQGYVGTEAFF. The chain recombines TRBV6-5 with TRBJ1-1; TRBD1 is a possible D gene (5 bases). This CDR3 region has 16 residues. The V and J ends lost 0 bases and 4 bases respectively, with 15 bases between them. CDR1 and CDR2 from the germline V gene are MNHEY and SVGAGI.

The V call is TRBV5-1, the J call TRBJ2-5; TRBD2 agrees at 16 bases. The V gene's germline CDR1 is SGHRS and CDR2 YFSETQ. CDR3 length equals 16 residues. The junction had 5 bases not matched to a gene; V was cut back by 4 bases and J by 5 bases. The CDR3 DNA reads TGCGCCAGCAGCCCGGGACTAGCGGGGGGGCGGGAGACCCAGTACTTC. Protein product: CASSPGLAGGRETQYF.

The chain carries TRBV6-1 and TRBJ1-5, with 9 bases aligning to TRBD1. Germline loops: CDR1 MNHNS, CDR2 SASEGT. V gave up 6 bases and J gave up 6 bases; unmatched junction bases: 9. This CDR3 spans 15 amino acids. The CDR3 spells CASSLGGTGTQPQHF. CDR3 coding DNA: TGTGCCAGCAGCCTCGGAGGGACAGGGACTCAGCCCCAGCATTTT.

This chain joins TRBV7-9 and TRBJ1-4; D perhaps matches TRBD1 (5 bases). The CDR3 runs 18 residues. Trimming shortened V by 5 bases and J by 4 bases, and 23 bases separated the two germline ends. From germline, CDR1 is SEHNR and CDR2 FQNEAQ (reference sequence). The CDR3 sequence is CASSPPQGLGQDNEKLFF. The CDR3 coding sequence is TGTGCCAGCAGCCCGCCTCAGGGTCTCGGCCAGGATAATGAAAAACTGTTTTTT.